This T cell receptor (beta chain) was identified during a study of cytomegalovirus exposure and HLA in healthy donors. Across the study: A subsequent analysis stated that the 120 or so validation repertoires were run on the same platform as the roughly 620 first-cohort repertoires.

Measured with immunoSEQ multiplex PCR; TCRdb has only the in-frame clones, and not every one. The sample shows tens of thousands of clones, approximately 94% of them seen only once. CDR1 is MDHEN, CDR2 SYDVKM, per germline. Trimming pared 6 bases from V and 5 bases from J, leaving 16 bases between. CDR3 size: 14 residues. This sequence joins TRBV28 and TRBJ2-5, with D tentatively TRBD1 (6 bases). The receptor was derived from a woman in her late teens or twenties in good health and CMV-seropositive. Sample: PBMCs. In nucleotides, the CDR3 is TGTGCCAGCAGCTCTAGGGGGTCCGGGGAGACCCAGTACTTC. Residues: CASSSRGSGETQYF.